A selection of T cell receptor beta chains follows, all from one sample in a study of cytomegalovirus exposure and HLA in healthy donors. Sequenced by immunoSEQ multiplex PCR; TCRdb stores in-frame clones only, minus some. The data contain some 160,000 clones, 85% to 90% of them singletons. The sequenced sample consisted of PBMCs. All receptors come from a man younger than 35 in good health and CMV-seronegative. Both conserved end residues are part of each CDR3. The D gene is left open where the match is weak.

v_gene	j_gene	d_gene	CDR3nt	CDR3aa
TRBV4-1	TRBJ1-2	.	TGCGCCAGCAGCCAAGATCCGGTCTCTAACTATGGCTACACCTTC	CASSQDPVSNYGYTF
TRBV13	TRBJ2-7	.	TGTGCCTTCGCCAACTCAGCAGGGCAGGGCTACGAGCAGTACTTC	CAFANSAGQGYEQYF
TRBV15	TRBJ2-1	TRBD2	TGTGCCACCATGGAGGAGCGGGAGGGCTACAATGAGCAGTTCTTC	CATMEEREGYNEQFF
TRBV18	TRBJ2-5	TRBD2	TGTGCCAGCTCACCTCCGGGACTAGAGAAAGCAGAGACCCAGTACTTC	CASSPPGLEKAETQYF
TRBV10-3	TRBJ2-5	.	TGTGCCATCAGTGGGCGACAGGCCGTTAAAGAGACCCAGTACTTC	CAISGRQAVKETQYF
TRBV6-5	TRBJ2-1	TRBD2	TGTGCCAGCAGTTACTTAGCGGGAGGAAATAATGAGCAGTTCTTC	CASSYLAGGNNEQFF
TRBV4-1	TRBJ1-2	.	TGCGCCAGCAGCCAAGCTACGGGAAGAGATGGCTACACCTTC	CASSQATGRDGYTF
TRBV2	TRBJ2-5	.	TGTGCCAGCAATTCAGGGGAGTCAGAGACCCAGTACTTC	CASNSGESETQYF
TRBV4-2	TRBJ2-5	TRBD1	TGTGCCAGCAGCCAAGATCGAGGACAGGGGAGCGAGACCCAGTACTTC	CASSQDRGQGSETQYF
TRBV7-9	TRBJ2-2	TRBD2	TGTGCCAGCAGCTTCCTTGCGGGGGGCTCGGACACCGGGGAGCTGTTTTTT	CASSFLAGGSDTGELFF